A selection of T cell receptor beta chains follows, all from one sample in a study of cytomegalovirus exposure and HLA in healthy donors. Assay: immunoSEQ multiplex PCR; the TCRdb copy retains only in-frame clones and omits some. Of roughly 120,000 clones in the sample, roughly 74% were seen once. Input material: PBMCs. The receptors shown here come from a woman aged 50 to 65 in good health and CMV-seropositive. CDR3s include the opening cysteine and the closing phenylalanine or tryptophan. The order of the fields is clone size, J gene, V gene, D gene, CDR3 DNA, CDR3 protein. D genes are given only for firm matches. For some rows the clone size is stated as once, few or many, or as a class when expanded; others skip it.

>once|TRBJ1-4|TRBV18|.
TGTGCCAGCTCACCCCGCGTAGGGGAGGAAGAAAAACTGTTTTTT
CASSPRVGEEEKLFF
>.|TRBJ1-4|TRBV6-1|.
TGTGCCAGCAGTGCAAACAGGGCCACTAATGAAAAACTGTTTTTT
CASSANRATNEKLFF
>.|TRBJ1-2|TRBV15|.
TGTGCCACCAGCAGAGCCGGCGGCGGTGGCTACACCTTC
CATSRAGGGGYTF
>.|TRBJ2-3|TRBV6-1|.
TGTGCCAGCAGTGACCAACCGGACTCGGGGCAGTATTTT
CASSDQPDSGQYF
>.|TRBJ1-2|TRBV6-1|.
TGTGCCAGCAGTATCGACGGGTTGGGCTACACCTTC
CASSIDGLGYTF
>.|TRBJ2-1|TRBV28|TRBD2
TGTGCCAGCAGTTTAAAGAGGCTAGCGGGGGGGCTCAGTGAGCAGTTCTTC
CASSLKRLAGGLSEQFF
>.|TRBJ1-4|TRBV9|.
TGTGCCAGCAGCAGAGACAGATTAACTAATGAAAAACTGTTTTTT
CASSRDRLTNEKLFF
>.|TRBJ1-5|TRBV2|TRBD1
TGTGCCAGCAGTGAGCAGACAGGGGGTGGGCAGCCCCAGCATTTT
CASSEQTGGGQPQHF
>.|TRBJ2-7|TRBV5-1|TRBD1
TGCGCCAGCAGCTTGCTTGGGTCGGGACAGGTATCCTACGAGCAGTACTTC
CASSLLGSGQVSYEQYF
>.|TRBJ1-4|TRBV19|.
TGTGCCAGCCAGGACAGACCCCGGGAAAAACTGTTTTTT
CASQDRPREKLFF
>few|TRBJ2-1|TRBV30|.
TGTGCCTGGAGTGTATTGGGGCAGAATGAGCAGTTCTTC
CAWSVLGQNEQFF
>.|TRBJ2-5|TRBV18|TRBD2
TGTGCCAGCTCACCACGGCCCTTGGGGGGGGTCCAAGAGACCCAGTACTTC
CASSPRPLGGVQETQYF
>once|TRBJ1-1|TRBV6-6|.
TGTGCCAGCAGTTCAGGATGGACTGAAGCTTTCTTT
CASSSGWTEAFF
>few|TRBJ2-1|TRBV27|.
TGTGCCAGCAGTTTATCGGGCTTGCCCGAGCAGTTCTTC
CASSLSGLPEQFF
>.|TRBJ2-1|TRBV9|TRBD2
TGTGCCAGCAGCGTAGCGGGGGGGCTCGATGAGCAGTTCTTC
CASSVAGGLDEQFF
>.|TRBJ2-1|TRBV5-6|.
TGTGCCCACTACACGGGTTCCTACAATGAGCAGTTCTTC
CAHYTGSYNEQFF
>once|TRBJ1-1|TRBV6-1|.
TGTGCCACACAACAGGGTTTGTGGACTGAAGCTTTCTTT
CATQQGLWTEAFF
>.|TRBJ2-7|TRBV7-9|.
TGTGCCAGCAGCTTAGGCAGTCACAACTACGAGCAGTACTTC
CASSLGSHNYEQYF
>.|TRBJ1-2|TRBV28|.
TGTGCCAGCAGCCGCGGAGGACAGAACTATGGCTACACCTTC
CASSRGGQNYGYTF
>.|TRBJ1-2|TRBV2|.
TGTGCCAGCATTACAGCAGCTAACTATGGCTACACCTTC
CASITAANYGYTF
>.|TRBJ2-7|TRBV11-2|TRBD2
TGTGCCAGCAGTCTTGGGAGGGTATCCTACGAGCAGTACTTC
CASSLGRVSYEQYF
>.|TRBJ2-2|TRBV5-1|.
TGCGCCAGCAGCTTGTCGGGACATCTGAACACCGGGGAGCTGTTTTTT
CASSLSGHLNTGELFF
>.|TRBJ1-4|TRBV18|TRBD1
TGTGCCAGCTCACCGGGACAGGGGCAAAAACTGTTTTTT
CASSPGQGQKLFF
>.|TRBJ2-1|TRBV5-1|TRBD2
TGCGCCAGCAGCTTGTCTAGCGGGGGTTACAATGAGCAGTTCTTC
CASSLSSGGYNEQFF
>.|TRBJ2-3|TRBV5-6|.
TGTGCCAGCAGCACGATGGGACTTTCTACCGGGGATACGCAGTATTTT
CASSTMGLSTGDTQYF
>once|TRBJ1-1|TRBV5-1|.
TGCGCCAGCAGCCCCGACCCGCCGGGACAACCGAACACTGAAGCTTTCTTT
CASSPDPPGQPNTEAFF
>.|TRBJ1-6|TRBV27|.
TGTGCCAGCAGTCCTCAGGGGCAGTACTCCTATAATTCACCCCTCCACTTT
CASSPQGQYSYNSPLHF
>.|TRBJ1-6|TRBV7-8|.
TGTGCCAGCAGCTTAGAAAAGCGTTATTCACCCCTCCACTTT
CASSLEKRYSPLHF
>.|TRBJ1-3|TRBV5-6|.
TGTGCCAGCAGCTTGTTCGCGGCTGGAAACACCATATATTTT
CASSLFAAGNTIYF
>.|TRBJ2-1|TRBV7-9|TRBD2
TGTGCCAGCAGCTTAGATCGAGGCGGGACTAGGAGACACAATGAGCAGTTCTTC
CASSLDRGGTRRHNEQFF
>.|TRBJ1-5|TRBV6-5|TRBD1
TGTGCCAGCAGTTACAGGGGGCCGGTTGGCAATCAGCCCCAGCATTTT
CASSYRGPVGNQPQHF
>.|TRBJ2-7|TRBV10-2|TRBD1
TGCGCCAGCAGTGAGCCGGGACAGGGGTTCTACGAGCAGTACTTC
CASSEPGQGFYEQYF
>few|TRBJ2-5|TRBV5-1|.
TGCGCCAGCAGCTCGCAAGAGACCCAGTACTTC
CASSSQETQYF
>.|TRBJ1-2|TRBV4-1|TRBD1
TGCGCCAGCAGCCAAGATGTCAGGGGGAATGGCTACACCTTC
CASSQDVRGNGYTF
>.|TRBJ2-7|TRBV7-2|TRBD2
TGTGCCAGCAGCTTAGGGGCTAGCGGGCACCCTCTCGACGAGCAGTACTTC
CASSLGASGHPLDEQYF
>.|TRBJ2-2|TRBV5-1|.
TGCGCCAGCAGACCGGAAGCGGTGCCCGGGGAGCTGTTTTTT
CASRPEAVPGELFF
>few|TRBJ2-1|TRBV19|TRBD2
TGTGCCAGTAGTGCCATCGGGACTAGCGGGGGGCAGGAGCAGTTCTTC
CASSAIGTSGGQEQFF
>.|TRBJ2-6|TRBV10-3|.
TGTGCCATCAGTGAGTCGTGGGGGGGGGCCGGGGCCAACGTCCTGACTTTC
CAISESWGGAGANVLTF
>.|TRBJ2-3|TRBV5-1|.
TGCGCCAGCAGCTGGGGGGGCGTAGATACGCAGTATTTT
CASSWGGVDTQYF
>.|TRBJ2-4|TRBV6-5|.
TGTGCCAGCAGCCTTACTAGGGCGGACATTCAGTACTTC
CASSLTRADIQYF
>few|TRBJ2-1|TRBV27|TRBD2
TGTGCCAGCAGTTCCCGGACTAGCGATGAGCAGTTCTTC
CASSSRTSDEQFF
>.|TRBJ2-7|TRBV6-1|.
TGTGCCAGCAGAAATCAGGGTTACCCCTACGAGCAGTACTTC
CASRNQGYPYEQYF
>.|TRBJ1-3|TRBV5-8|TRBD1
TGTGCCAGCAGCTTTTTCAGGGGGCTCTCTGGAAACACCATATATTTT
CASSFFRGLSGNTIYF
>.|TRBJ1-6|TRBV11-2|TRBD1
TGTGCCAGCAGCTTCGGGACAGGGGGGAATTCACCCCTCCACTTT
CASSFGTGGNSPLHF
>.|TRBJ1-1|TRBV6-1|TRBD1
TGTGCCAGCAGTGAAGTAGGGACAGGGGGCGTCGCTTTCTTT
CASSEVGTGGVAFF